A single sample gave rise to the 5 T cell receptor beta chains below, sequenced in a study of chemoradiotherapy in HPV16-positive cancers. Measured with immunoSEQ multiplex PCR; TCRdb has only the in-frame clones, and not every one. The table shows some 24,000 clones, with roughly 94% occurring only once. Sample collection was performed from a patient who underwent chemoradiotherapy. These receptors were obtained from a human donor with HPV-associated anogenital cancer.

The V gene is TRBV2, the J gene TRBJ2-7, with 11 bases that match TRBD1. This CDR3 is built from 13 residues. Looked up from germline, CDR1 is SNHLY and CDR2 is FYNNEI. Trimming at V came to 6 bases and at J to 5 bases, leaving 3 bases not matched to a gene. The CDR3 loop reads CASRSDRGHEQYF. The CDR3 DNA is TGTGCCAGCAGATCGGACAGGGGGCACGAGCAGTACTTC.

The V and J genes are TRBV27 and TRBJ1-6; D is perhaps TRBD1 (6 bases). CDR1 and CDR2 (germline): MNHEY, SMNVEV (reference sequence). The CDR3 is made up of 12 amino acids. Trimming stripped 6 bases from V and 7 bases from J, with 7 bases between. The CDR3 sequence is CASRTGNSPLHF. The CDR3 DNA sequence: TGTGCCAGCAGGACAGGAAATTCACCCCTCCACTTT.

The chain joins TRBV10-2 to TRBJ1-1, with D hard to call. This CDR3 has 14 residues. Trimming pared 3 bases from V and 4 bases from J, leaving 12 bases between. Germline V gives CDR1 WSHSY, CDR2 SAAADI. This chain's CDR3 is CASSDGKGPTEAFF. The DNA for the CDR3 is TGCGCCAGCAGTGATGGGAAGGGTCCCACTGAAGCTTTCTTT.

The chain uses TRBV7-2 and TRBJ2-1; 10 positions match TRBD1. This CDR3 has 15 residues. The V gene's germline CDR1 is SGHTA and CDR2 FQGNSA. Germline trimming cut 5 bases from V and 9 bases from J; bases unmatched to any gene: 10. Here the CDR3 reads CASSPTDRGGGEQFF. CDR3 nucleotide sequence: TGTGCCAGCAGCCCAACGGACAGGGGGGGCGGTGAGCAGTTCTTC.

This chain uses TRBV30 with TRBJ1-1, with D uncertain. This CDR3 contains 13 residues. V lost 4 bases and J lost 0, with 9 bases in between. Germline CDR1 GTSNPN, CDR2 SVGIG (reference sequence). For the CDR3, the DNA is TGTGCCTGGATTCGAGTGGTGAACACTGAAGCTTTCTTT. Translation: CAWIRVVNTEAFF.